The 18 T cell receptor beta chains below all came from one sample that was sequenced in a study of regulatory T cells in long-lasting Graves disease. The time point was: persistent/refractory GD, antithyroid drugs over 5 years with positive TRAb. The TCR library used RNA extracted from PBMCs. Sequencing libraries for TCR beta were prepared with iRepertoire HTBI primers and Arm-PCR of CDR3 regions. Using its own MiXCR run on the multiplex PCR reads, TCRdb lists one record per CDR3 protein. Here the sample spans 250,000 to 300,000 distinct CDR3 sequences, 22% being singletons. The sequencing used peripheral blood mononuclear cells (PBMCs), collected when the disease was refractory, from a patient treated with antithyroid drugs. The receptors shown here come from a female donor with Graves disease.

V usage is TRBV15 and J usage is TRBJ2-7; 13 nucleotides align to TRBD2. The CDR3 has 17 amino acids. The germline CDR1 and CDR2 sequences are LNHNV and YYDKDF (reference sequence). V was clipped by 0 bases and J by 4 bases; unmatched bases: 6. CDR3 sequence reads: CATSRDPGLAGDYEQYF. The CDR3, as DNA: TGTGCCACCAGCAGAGACCCCGGACTAGCGGGGGATTACGAGCAGTACTTC.

This clonotype was seen many times. The chain uses TRBV20-1 and TRBJ2-2; TRBD2 aligns across 9 bases. J gave up 2 bases and V 3 bases, and 13 bases lay outside the gene matches. The CDR3 length is 18 residues. From germline, CDR1 is DFQATT and CDR2 SNEGSKA (reference sequence). Here the CDR3 reads CSASPLSGSRGNTGELFF. CDR3 DNA: TGCAGTGCTAGTCCTCTTAGCGGGAGCCGGGGTAACACCGGGGAGCTGTTTTTT.

This clonotype turned up a few times. The chain employs TRBV7-9 and TRBJ1-6; TRBD1 agrees at 10 bases. Germline values: CDR1 SEHNR, CDR2 FQNEAQ (reference sequence). CDR3 length equals 15 residues. V lost 5 bases and J lost 7; bases outside the gene matches: 5. As DNA, the CDR3 is TGTGCCAGCAGCCGGACAGGGGGGTCGAATTCACCCCTCCACTTT. It translates to CASSRTGGSNSPLHF.

This clonotype has only a few counts. The V and J genes are TRBV30 and TRBJ1-1, with D uncertain. Per germline, CDR1 GTSNPN and CDR2 SVGIG (reference sequence). Trimming shortened V by 0 bases and J by 0 bases, and 23 bases separated the two germline ends. CDR3 length: 19 residues. Here the CDR3 DNA reads TGTGCCTGGAGTGTACTCCGAGTAGCCGGGGAGCAGATGAACACTGAAGCTTTCTTT. Translation: CAWSVLRVAGEQMNTEAFF.

The chain is built from TRBV7-9 and TRBJ2-2; perhaps TRBD2 as D (6 bases). CDR3 length: 15 amino acids. Germline V gene lookup returns CDR1 SEHNR and CDR2 FQNEAQ (reference sequence). V lost 0 bases and J 6 bases, leaving 11 bases between the germline ends. The CDR3 protein is CASSLAPGEAGELFF. The CDR3 region has the DNA TGTGCCAGCAGCTTAGCGCCGGGGGAAGCCGGGGAGCTGTTTTTT.

The V gene is TRBV10-2, the J gene TRBJ1-1; perhaps TRBD1 as D (6 bases). The germline V gene encodes CDR1 WSHSY and CDR2 SAAADI. The germline V and J ends were trimmed by 4 bases and 4 bases, with 13 bases remaining between them. The CDR3 runs 14 residues. The CDR3 protein is CASSGGALGTEAFF. CDR3 coding DNA: TGCGCCAGCAGTGGGGGGGCGCTGGGCACTGAAGCTTTCTTT.

V and J are TRBV2 and TRBJ2-1, with D perhaps TRBD2 (5 bases). Trimming shortened V by 7 bases and J by 0 bases, and 10 bases separated the two germline ends. The CDR3 consists of 14 residues. CDR1 is SNHLY and CDR2 is FYNNEI in the germline V gene. As DNA, the CDR3 is TGTGCCAGCACGCGGGCCCCCTCCTACAATGAGCAGTTCTTC. It translates to CASTRAPSYNEQFF. The full variable domain, completed using reference TRBV2 and TRBJ2-1, is EPEVTQTPSHQVTQMGQEVILRCVPISNHLYFYWYRQILGQKVEFLVSFYNNEISEKSEIFDDQFSVERPDGSNFTLKIRSTKLEDSAMYFCASTRAPSYNEQFFGPGTRLTVL.

The chain recombines TRBV5-1 with TRBJ2-7, with 7 bases identical to TRBD1. With 2 bases clipped from V and 0 bases from J, the junction kept 5 bases outside the gene matches. Germline values: CDR1 SGHRS, CDR2 YFSETQ. This CDR3 region has 15 residues. The CDR3 DNA follows: TGCGCCAGCAGCTTCCTGACAGGGCGCTCCTACGAGCAGTACTTC. This gives the protein CASSFLTGRSYEQYF.

This clonotype has just a few counts. The chain has TRBV2 and TRBJ2-3; D tentatively fits TRBD1 or TRBD2 (6 bases each). V was cut by 7 bases and J by 3 bases, with 14 bases left in between. CDR3 length: 14 amino acids. Germline V gene data show CDR1 as SNHLY and CDR2 as FYNNEI. Here the CDR3 reads CASTTGGFTDTQYF. In DNA, the CDR3 is TGTGCCAGCACCACCGGGGGCTTTACAGATACGCAGTATTTT.

The chain combines TRBV30 with TRBJ2-1; TRBD1 agrees at 12 bases. Germline CDR1 and CDR2: GTSNPN and SVGIG (reference sequence). This CDR3 region has 15 residues. Trimming removed 5 bases from V and 6 bases from J; junction bases left unmatched: 8. The CDR3 sequence: CAWGTGGDTGNEQFF. The CDR3 nucleotides read TGTGCCTGGGGGACAGGGGGCGATACAGGCAATGAGCAGTTCTTC.

This clonotype showed up many times. The chain has TRBV28 and TRBJ2-7; 7 nucleotides align to TRBD2. V trimming: 3 bases; J trimming: 0 bases; junction bases outside the gene matches: 5. Germline V gives CDR1 MDHEN, CDR2 SYDVKM. This CDR3 spans 15 amino acids. Here the CDR3 reads CASSFPSGTSYEQYF. CDR3 nucleotide sequence: TGTGCCAGCAGTTTTCCCAGCGGGACCTCCTACGAGCAGTACTTC.

This clonotype was found many times. The chain has TRBV6-2 or TRBV6-3 and TRBJ2-7; tentatively, D is TRBD2 (6 bases). The ends were cut back, 0 bases at V and 2 bases at J, with 20 bases in the middle. This CDR3 is built from 18 residues. In germline, CDR1 is MNHEY, CDR2 SVGEGT. CDR3 nucleotides: TGTGCCAGCAGTTACTCGCCCCCGGGAATAGCGGTAACCTACGAGCAGTACTTC. As protein: CASSYSPPGIAVTYEQYF.

The V and J genes are TRBV27 and TRBJ2-7; TRBD1 matches 7 bases. V gave up 5 bases and J gave up 2 bases; unmatched junction bases: 12. Germline V CDR1 and CDR2: MNHEY, SMNVEV (reference sequence). The CDR3 extends over 16 amino acids. The CDR3 sequence is CASSESVGQQTYEQYF. The CDR3 DNA reads TGTGCCAGCAGTGAATCAGTGGGACAGCAAACCTACGAGCAGTACTTC.

This clonotype was picked up a small number of times. The chain recombines TRBV3-1 with TRBJ1-4, with 9 nucleotides matching TRBD1. V trimming: 2 bases; J trimming: 8 bases; junction bases outside the gene matches: 12. Looked up from germline, CDR1 is LGHDT and CDR2 is YNNKEL (reference sequence). The CDR3 totals 17 residues. CDR3 DNA sequence: TGTGCCAGCAGCCAACACTATCGGACAGGGGTGGCCGAAAAACTGTTTTTT. Translation gives CASSQHYRTGVAEKLFF.

This clonotype occurred many times. The chain carries TRBV7-2 and TRBJ2-7; no firm D call. CDR1 is SGHTA and CDR2 is FQGNSA in the germline V gene. Trimming removed 1 base at V and 1 base at J, with 17 bases between. The CDR3 is made up of 17 amino acids. The CDR3 sequence is CASSLVHSTQTSYEQYF. The CDR3 DNA is TGTGCCAGCAGCTTAGTACATAGCACTCAAACGTCCTACGAGCAGTACTTC.

This clonotype turned up a few times. V usage is TRBV18 and J usage is TRBJ1-1; D not resolved. The germline V and J ends were trimmed by 2 bases and 0 bases, with 7 bases remaining between them. In germline, CDR1 is KGHSH, CDR2 LQKENI. This CDR3 has 14 residues. Written as DNA, the CDR3 is TGTGCCAGCTCACCAGGGTGGCTGAACACTGAAGCTTTCTTT. Amino acid sequence: CASSPGWLNTEAFF.

There are a few counts of this clonotype. This sequence joins TRBV29-1 and TRBJ2-5; TRBD1 might be the D (6 bases). Trimming stripped 3 bases from V and 7 bases from J, with 12 bases between. This CDR3 has 12 residues. The germline V gene encodes CDR1 SQVTM and CDR2 ANQGSEA. The CDR3 is CSVDQGKGTQYF. Written as DNA, the CDR3 is TGCAGCGTTGATCAGGGGAAGGGGACCCAGTACTTC.

This clonotype was seen ten or more times. The V call is TRBV28, the J call TRBJ2-6, with 8 bases aligning to TRBD2. The CDR3 totals 19 residues. CDR1 is MDHEN and CDR2 is SYDVKM in the germline V gene. V lost 6 bases and J lost 0; bases outside the gene matches: 13. The CDR3 nucleotides are TGTGCCAGCAGACCCCGACTAGCGACTTCTCTCTCTGGGGCCAACGTCCTGACTTTC. The encoded protein is CASRPRLATSLSGANVLTF.